Below are 19 T cell receptor beta chains sequenced from a single sample in a study of OX40 agonist ivuxolimab in advanced cancers. Method: immunoSEQ multiplex PCR; TCRdb's copy keeps in-frame clones and lacks some. The profile covers roughly 80,000 clones, with more than 75% appearing a single time and roughly 0.32% taken by the ten largest. This material consisted of CD4+ or CD8+ T cells sorted from blood, taken in a trial of the OX40 agonist ivuxolimab. The receptors were gathered from an adult with an advanced solid tumor such as melanoma, head and neck, liver or kidney cancer.

The CDR3 coding sequence is TGTGCCAGCAGTTTATGGGCAGTGGGCTACACCTTC. It codes for CASSLWAVGYTF. The chain uses TRBV28 and TRBJ1-2; D gene ambiguous. V was shortened by 0 bases and J by 8 bases, with 7 bases between the two germline ends. This CDR3 spans 12 amino acids. CDR1 and CDR2 from the germline V gene are MDHEN and SYDVKM.

V gene TRBV5-6 combines with J gene TRBJ1-2, with D possibly matching TRBD1 (6 bases). The germline V gene encodes CDR1 SGHDT and CDR2 YYEEEE. The CDR3 runs to 14 residues. V shed 4 bases and J shed 8 bases, with 18 bases lying between them. The chain's CDR3 is CASSPGGGLGGYTF. CDR3 DNA sequence: TGTGCCAGCAGCCCCGGAGGGGGGCTGGGGGGCTACACCTTC.

J is TRBJ1-1 and V is TRBV6-6; D gene unclear. CDR1 MNHNY and CDR2 SVGAGI come from the germline V gene (reference sequence). The CDR3 covers 14 residues. V was trimmed by 6 bases and J by 7 bases, leaving 18 bases between them. CDR3 residues: CASRLDITTDEAFF. CDR3 bases: TGTGCCAGCAGACTCGATATAACAACCGATGAAGCTTTCTTT.

The CDR3 is CASSPVVRVGSNQPQHF. DNA of the CDR3: TGTGCCAGCAGTCCGGTTGTGAGGGTGGGTAGCAATCAGCCCCAGCATTTT. V is TRBV28 and J is TRBJ1-5; D is uncertain. CDR1 MDHEN and CDR2 SYDVKM come from the germline V gene. V was pared by 5 bases and J by 0 bases, with 17 bases between. This CDR3 spans 17 amino acids.

The chain has TRBV13 and TRBJ2-7; D assignment may be TRBD1 or TRBD2 (5 bases each). The length of the CDR3 is 13 residues. V was clipped by 5 bases and J by 2 bases, with 10 bases between them. Germline V gene sequence: CDR1 PRHDT, CDR2 FYEKMQ (reference sequence). The CDR3, as DNA: TGTGCCAGCAGCCGGGGACGACCCTACGAGCAGTACTTC. Translated, it gives CASSRGRPYEQYF.

The gene calls are TRBV11-2 and TRBJ1-6; tentatively, D is TRBD1 (5 bases). Trimming cost V 3 bases and J 9 bases, with 12 bases left between them. Germline CDR1 SGHAT, CDR2 FQNNGV. The CDR3 is 14 residues long. The CDR3 region is CASSLVTGVSPLHF. CDR3 DNA: TGTGCCAGCAGCTTGGTTACAGGAGTTTCACCCCTCCACTTT.

The chain combines TRBV10-3 with TRBJ2-7; TRBD1 matches 9 bases. V gave up 5 bases and J gave up 1 base; unmatched junction bases: 6. Per germline, CDR1 ENHRY and CDR2 SYGVKD. The CDR3 spans 15 residues. The DNA for the CDR3 is TGTGCCATCAGTACGACAGGGGGGGCTTCCTACGAGCAGTACTTC. This sequence encodes CAISTTGGASYEQYF.

The V call is TRBV5-1, the J call TRBJ2-5; 10 nucleotides match TRBD2. Germline CDR1 is SGHRS and CDR2 is YFSETQ. CDR3 length: 16 residues. Trimming took 0 bases from V and 5 from J; bases not matched to a gene: 7. CDR3 residues: CASSLGPAGGSETQYF. In nucleotides, the CDR3 is TGCGCCAGCAGCTTGGGCCCAGCGGGGGGGTCTGAGACCCAGTACTTC.

For this clone: An end of the junction does not agree with germline; a read error may underlie this. The chain combines TRBV5-4 with TRBJ2-5; D not certain. There are 14 residues in the CDR3. Per the germline V gene, CDR1 is SGHNT and CDR2 is YYREEE (reference sequence). CDR3 coding DNA: TGTGCCAGCAGTTTGGTGACTTCTCAAGAGACCCAGTACTTC. Amino acid sequence: CASSLVTSQETQYF.

V usage is TRBV7-3 and J usage is TRBJ2-1, with D perhaps TRBD1 (5 bases). The CDR3 runs 15 residues. Germline V gene data show CDR1 as SGHTA and CDR2 as FQGTGA. V was trimmed by 2 bases and J by 1 base, leaving 9 bases between them. The CDR3 DNA is TGTGCCAGCAGCTTAGGGGCTATTTCCTACAATGAGCAGTTCTTC. This gives the protein CASSLGAISYNEQFF.

The chain employs TRBV6-5 and TRBJ2-7, with D hard to call. The CDR3 is 14 residues long. Trimming cost V 2 bases and J 0 bases, with 8 bases left between them. The germline CDR1 and CDR2 sequences are MNHEY and SVGAGI. The chain's CDR3 is CASSYTRLSYEQYF. The CDR3 region has the DNA TGTGCCAGCAGTTACACCCGTCTCTCCTACGAGCAGTACTTC.

This chain links TRBV30 with TRBJ2-1; D possibly corresponds to TRBD2 (6 bases). Trimming took 0 bases from V and 6 from J, leaving 12 bases between them. There are 14 residues in the CDR3. From germline, CDR1 is GTSNPN and CDR2 SVGIG (reference sequence). The CDR3 DNA follows: TGTGCCTGGAGTGTGAAAGGAGGGCGCAATGAGCAGTTCTTC. Translating it yields CAWSVKGGRNEQFF.

CDR3 nucleotides: TGTGCCAGCGGGGTTGGGAGTGGCTACACCTTC. Amino acids: CASGVGSGYTF. The V and J genes are TRBV2 and TRBJ1-2; D is ambiguous. Trimming took 8 bases from V and 7 from J, leaving 11 bases between them. Looked up from germline, CDR1 is SNHLY and CDR2 is FYNNEI. CDR3 length equals 11 residues.

The chain is built from TRBV7-9 and TRBJ2-3, with D possibly TRBD2 on 5 matching bases. CDR3 length: 16 residues. Trimming removed 6 bases from V and 0 bases from J, with 16 bases in between. Germline CDR1 SEHNR, CDR2 FQNEAQ (reference sequence). CDR3 sequence reads: CASRAGWGVSTDTQYF. The CDR3 bases are TGTGCCAGCAGGGCTGGGTGGGGAGTTAGCACAGATACGCAGTATTTT.

The count of this clone is one. The chain combines TRBV30 with TRBJ1-5; D may be TRBD1 (6 bases). CDR1 and CDR2 (germline): GTSNPN, SVGIG (reference sequence). This CDR3 spans 13 amino acids. Trimming took off 2 bases at V and 9 bases at J, with 14 bases between the two ends. The DNA of the CDR3 is TGTGCCTGGAGTACAACAGGGAGTCGGCCCCAGCATTTT. It is translated as CAWSTTGSRPQHF.

This clone has just one count. In nucleotides, the CDR3 is TGTGCCAGCAGCTTAGGAGGAAACCAAGAGACCCAGTACTTC. This translates into CASSLGGNQETQYF. The rearrangement uses TRBV7-2 and TRBJ2-5, with no clear D. The V end was cut by 1 base, the J end by 0 bases, with 6 bases between. Per the germline V gene, CDR1 is SGHTA and CDR2 is FQGNSA. The CDR3 is 14 amino acids.

This chain joins TRBV7-9 and TRBJ1-1, with TRBD1 matching 9 bases. J was trimmed by 6 bases and V by 3 bases; bases with no gene match: 5. Germline V CDR1 and CDR2: SEHNR, FQNEAQ (reference sequence). CDR3 length equals 14 residues. CDR3 loop: CASSFGQGTSEAFF. The CDR3 nucleotides read TGTGCCAGCAGCTTTGGACAGGGGACGTCTGAAGCTTTCTTT.

V usage is TRBV7-2 and J usage is TRBJ2-2; D may be TRBD2 (5 bases). The CDR3 is made up of 15 amino acids. V lost 2 bases and J lost 0, with 7 bases in between. In germline, CDR1 is SGHTA, CDR2 FQGNSA. DNA for the CDR3: TGTGCCAGCAGCTTATTGACTACGAACACCGGGGAGCTGTTTTTT. This gives the protein CASSLLTTNTGELFF.

The chain employs TRBV2 and TRBJ2-5; D is unresolved. Between the trimmed V and J ends, which lost 3 bases and 5 bases, there was a span of 13 bases. This CDR3 region has 14 residues. Germline V lookup: CDR1 SNHLY, CDR2 FYNNEI. For the CDR3, the DNA is TGTGCCAGCAGTGATACGGCTCAACGGGAGACCCAGTACTTC. Translated: CASSDTAQRETQYF.